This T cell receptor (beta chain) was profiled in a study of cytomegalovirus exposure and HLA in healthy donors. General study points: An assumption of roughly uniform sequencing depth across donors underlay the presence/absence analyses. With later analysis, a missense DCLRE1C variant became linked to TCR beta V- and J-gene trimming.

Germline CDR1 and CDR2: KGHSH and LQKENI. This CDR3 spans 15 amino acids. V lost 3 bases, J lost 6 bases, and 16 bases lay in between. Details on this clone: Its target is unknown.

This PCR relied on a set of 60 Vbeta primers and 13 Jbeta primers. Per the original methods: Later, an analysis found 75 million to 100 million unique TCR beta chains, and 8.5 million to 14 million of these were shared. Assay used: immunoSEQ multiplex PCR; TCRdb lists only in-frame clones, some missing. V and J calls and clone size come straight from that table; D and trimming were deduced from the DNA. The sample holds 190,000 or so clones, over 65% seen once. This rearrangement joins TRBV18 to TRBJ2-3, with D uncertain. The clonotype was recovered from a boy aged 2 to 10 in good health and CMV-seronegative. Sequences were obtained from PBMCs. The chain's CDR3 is CASSPSLPQSDTQYF. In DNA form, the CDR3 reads TGTGCCAGCTCACCGAGTCTACCACAGTCGGATACGCAGTATTTT.